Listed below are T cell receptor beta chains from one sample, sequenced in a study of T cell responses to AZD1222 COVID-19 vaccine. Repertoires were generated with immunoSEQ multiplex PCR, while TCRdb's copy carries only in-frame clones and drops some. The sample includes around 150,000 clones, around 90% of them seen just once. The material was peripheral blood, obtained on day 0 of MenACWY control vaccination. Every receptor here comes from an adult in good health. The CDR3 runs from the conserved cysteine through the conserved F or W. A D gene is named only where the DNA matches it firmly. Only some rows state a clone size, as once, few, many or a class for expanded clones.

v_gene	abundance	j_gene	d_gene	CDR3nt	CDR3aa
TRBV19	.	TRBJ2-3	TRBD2	TGTGCCACTTGTAGCGGGAGTACAGATACGCAGTATTTT	CATCSGSTDTQYF
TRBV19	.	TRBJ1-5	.	TGTGCCAGTAGTGAAACATTTTTAGGGCCCCAGCATTTT	CASSETFLGPQHF
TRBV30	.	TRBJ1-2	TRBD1	TGTGCCTGGAGTGCCGGGACAGCTAACTATGGCTACACCTTC	CAWSAGTANYGYTF
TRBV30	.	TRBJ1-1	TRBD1	TGTGCCTGGGACAGGGTCAACACTGAAGCTTTCTTT	CAWDRVNTEAFF
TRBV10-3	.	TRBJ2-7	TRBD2	TGTGCCACCCGCTTACTAGCGGGAGGGTCCTACGAGCAGTACTTC	CATRLLAGGSYEQYF
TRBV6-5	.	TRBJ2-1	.	TGTGCCAGCAGTCCCAGCCTAAGGAGCTACAATGAGCAGTTCTTC	CASSPSLRSYNEQFF
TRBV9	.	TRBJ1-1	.	TGTGCCAGCAGCGTAGTGTGGTACACTGAAGCTTTCTTT	CASSVVWYTEAFF
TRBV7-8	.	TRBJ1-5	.	TGTGCCAGCAGCTTATTTCCTCGTCAGAGAGAGCATTTT	CASSLFPRQREHF
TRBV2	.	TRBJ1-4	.	TGTGCCAGCAGGGGCAAGTGGGGGCCGGGAGAAAAACTGTTTTTT	CASRGKWGPGEKLFF
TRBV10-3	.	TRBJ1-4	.	TGTGCCATCAGTGATCTCGCTAATGAAAAACTGTTTTTT	CAISDLANEKLFF
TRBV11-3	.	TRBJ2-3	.	TGTGCCACCTCCGGGGCCAGCACAGATACGCAGTATTTT	CATSGASTDTQYF
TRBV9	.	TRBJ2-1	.	TGTGCCAGCAGCCTCCGGGGTAGCGAGATCCCCGCCCACAATGAGCAGTTCTTC	CASSLRGSEIPAHNEQFF
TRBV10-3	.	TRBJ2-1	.	TGTGCCATCAGTGAGCAGGGTCGGGGGTACAATGAGCAGTTCTTC	CAISEQGRGYNEQFF
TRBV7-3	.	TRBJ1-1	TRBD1	TGTGCCAGCAGCTTAGGTATGACAGGGGGTACTGAAGCTTTCTTT	CASSLGMTGGTEAFF
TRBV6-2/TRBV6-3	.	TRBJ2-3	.	TGTGCCAGCAGCCAGCTACGTACGCATACGCAGTATTTT	CASSQLRTHTQYF
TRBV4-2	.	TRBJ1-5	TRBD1	TGTGCCAGCAGCCAAGATCTCTGGACAGGGGGACACCAGCCCCAGCATTTT	CASSQDLWTGGHQPQHF
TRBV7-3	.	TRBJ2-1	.	TGTGCCAGCAGCTTAGTAGGGGGTGAGCAGTTCTTC	CASSLVGGEQFF
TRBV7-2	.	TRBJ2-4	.	TGTGCCAGCAGCACACTTAACCATGGTTTGTACTTC	CASSTLNHGLYF
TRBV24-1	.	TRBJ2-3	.	TGTGCCACCAGTGATTTCGCCTCACCTGCGCAGTATTTT	CATSDFASPAQYF
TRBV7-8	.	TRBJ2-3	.	TGTGCCAGCAGCTTAGCGCCGCTCTCAGATACGCAGTATTTT	CASSLAPLSDTQYF
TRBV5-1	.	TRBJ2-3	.	TGCGCCAGCAGCCCTGTTCCGGGAATCGCAGATACGCAGTATTTT	CASSPVPGIADTQYF
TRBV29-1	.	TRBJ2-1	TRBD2	TGCAGCGTTGAACTAGGACTAGCGGATGAGCAGTTCTTC	CSVELGLADEQFF
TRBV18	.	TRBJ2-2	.	TGTGCCAGCTCACCCAGAGGGGGTCCGAACACCGGGGAGCTGTTTTTT	CASSPRGGPNTGELFF
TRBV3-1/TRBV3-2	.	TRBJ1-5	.	TGTGCCAGCAGCCAAAACAGGGATCAGCCCCAGCATTTT	CASSQNRDQPQHF
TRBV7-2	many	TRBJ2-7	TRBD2	TGTGCCAGCAGCTTCGCGCGGGAGAGGTACGAGCAGTACTTC	CASSFARERYEQYF
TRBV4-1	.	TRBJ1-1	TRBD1	TGCGCCAGCAGCCAAGATCCGGGGACAGACAGCATGAACACTGAAGCTTTCTTT	CASSQDPGTDSMNTEAFF
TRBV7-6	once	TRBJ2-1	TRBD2	TGTGCCAGCAGCCGCACCCTAGCGGGAGGCGTAACCGAGCAGTTCTTC	CASSRTLAGGVTEQFF
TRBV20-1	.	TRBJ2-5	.	TGCAGTGCCCAGATTGGAGAGACCCAGTACTTC	CSAQIGETQYF
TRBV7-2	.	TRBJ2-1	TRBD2	TGTGCCAGCAGCCGGGGGGGTGGCTGGGGGAATGAGCAGTTCTTC	CASSRGGGWGNEQFF
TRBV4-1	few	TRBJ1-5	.	TGCGCCAGCAGCCAAGCGAATCTGGGGGGGTCGGGGCAGCCCCAGCATTTT	CASSQANLGGSGQPQHF
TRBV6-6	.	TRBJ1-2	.	TGTGCCAGCAAAGACAGAAACAAGGGGGGCTACACCTTC	CASKDRNKGGYTF
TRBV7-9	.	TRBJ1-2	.	TGTGCCAGCTCTGGCGGTACACCGTATGGCTACACCTTC	CASSGGTPYGYTF
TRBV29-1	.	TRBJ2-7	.	TGCAGCGTTGAAGGAGAGGGAGCCTACGAGCAGTACTTC	CSVEGEGAYEQYF
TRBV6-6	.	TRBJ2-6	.	TGTGCCAGCCGGGGGCTCCGGACTGGGGCCAACGTCCTGACTTTC	CASRGLRTGANVLTF
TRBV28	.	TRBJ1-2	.	TGTGCCAGCAGTGCGCAGGGGCCCAGGGGCTACACCTTC	CASSAQGPRGYTF
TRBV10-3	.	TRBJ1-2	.	TGTGCCATCACCGATGGGGCCGACAGTATTCGAGGCTACACCTTC	CAITDGADSIRGYTF
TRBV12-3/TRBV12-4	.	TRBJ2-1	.	TGTGCCAGCAGTTTAGGGGGTGAGCAGTTCTTC	CASSLGGEQFF
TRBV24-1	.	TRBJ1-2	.	TGTGCCACCAGTGATGAACGGGGCTACACCTTC	CATSDERGYTF
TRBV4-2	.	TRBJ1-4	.	TGTGCCAGCAGCTACGACCAGGGTGGCGGTAATGAAAAACTGTTTTTT	CASSYDQGGGNEKLFF
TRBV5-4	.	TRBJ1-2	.	TGTGCCAGCCAATCCAGCGGGGAGTTCTATGGCTACACCTTC	CASQSSGEFYGYTF
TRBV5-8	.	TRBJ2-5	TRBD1	TGTGCCAGCAGCTTGACAGGGGTGGGTTCGGAGACCCAGTACTTC	CASSLTGVGSETQYF
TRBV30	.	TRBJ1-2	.	TGTGCCTGGAGTCCCGGGCCGACCTATGGCTACACCTTC	CAWSPGPTYGYTF
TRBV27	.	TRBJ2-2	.	TGTGCCAGCAGCGAAGACTACCCCTCGACCGGGGAGCTGTTTTTT	CASSEDYPSTGELFF
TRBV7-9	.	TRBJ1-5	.	TGTGCCAGCAGCTTAGGGGGAGGCCAGCCCCAGCATTTT	CASSLGGGQPQHF